This T cell receptor beta chain is drawn from a study of blood T cell repertoires in COVID-19. This CDR3 region has 15 residues. Trimming shortened V by 0 bases and J by 6 bases, and 15 bases separated the two germline ends. The germline V gene has CDR1 MGHRA and CDR2 YSYEKL. The method was immunoSEQ multiplex PCR; TCRdb's version includes in-frame clones alone and lacks a portion of them. The data contain some 68,000 clones, less than 95% of them singletons. The sequence was obtained from a man aged 45-60 years with COVID-19, enrolled during active disease. The sequencing sample was made of peripheral blood. V and J are TRBV4-1 and TRBJ2-7, with a weak D call TRBD2 (5 bases). The CDR3 sequence: CASSQESVGSSEQYF. CDR3 bases: TGCGCCAGCAGCCAAGAAAGTGTGGGGAGTTCCGAGCAGTACTTC.